This T cell receptor beta chain was captured in a study of blood T cell repertoires in COVID-19 (dated by TCRdb to about 2020). Regarding the study in general: Samples covering the acute and convalescent phases of COVID-19 were provided by collaborators in the United States, Italy and Spain. The material from the prospective study consisted of cDNA or gDNA derived from T cells, B-cell-depleted T cells, or PBMCs. Subjects who had been exposed to COVID-19, were actively infected with it, or had recovered from it provided the deeply sampled blood TCRbeta repertoires that made up the dataset. The repertoires were released in a freely available public database meant as a resource for research on the immune response to SARS-CoV-2. Samples came from the ongoing ImmuneRACE study (first 160 participants) plus 1,254 subjects from 6 global collaborators. The sample metadata nearly always contained a de-identified subject ID, COVID-19 status, age in years and sex. Where HLA class I and class II types were available, the types were taken from metadata supplied by the sample provider, not from assay-based typing. Here is what the overall study found, with its caveats: The amount of clinical and demographic metadata varied by source and participant and was provided uncurated.

Of note for this clone: There is no known antigen for this receptor. No much larger clone exists at a distance of one base, and base qualities are not known.

Whole blood was collected in K2EDTA tubes by collaborating institutions according to the institutions' own protocols. For TCRbeta analysis, collaborator samples were shipped as frozen whole blood, as isolated PBMCs, or as DNA extracted from either sample type. The immunoSEQ Assay, a bias-controlled multiplex PCR, was used to amplify TCRbeta CDR3 regions from genomic DNA. The original methods were these. The number of nucleated cells in each sample was estimated by amplification of reference gene primers within the assay. To quantify the absolute abundance of each unique TCRbeta CDR3 rearrangement, sequence reads were collapsed and filtered. Productive Simpson clonality was computed per sample as the square root of Simpson's diversity index over productive rearrangements. Held by TCRdb, this immuneACCESS table contains in-frame sequences only and omits some clones. Under half of the omission traces to an unresolved V gene where checked; the cause of the rest is unknown. From that table come the V and J calls and clone size; the DNA was used to work out D and trimming. Counted in this sample were 100,000 to 150,000 clones; 87% of them appeared once. The top ten clones comprise 25% to 30% of the sample.

The trim is 2 bases for V and 6 bases for J, with a gap of 10 bases between the germline ends. The CDR3 goes from the cysteine to the phenylalanine over 13 residues. Left in the record is the CDR3 DNA by itself, 39 bases read in frame from the first base. From the germline V gene, CDR1 is MNHEY and CDR2 is SVGEGT. The sequence is built from TRBV6-2 or TRBV6-3 and TRBJ2-5; a weak D assignment points to TRBD2 (6 bases agree). This clonotype was obtained from a woman aged 65 to 85 with acute or convalescent COVID-19. Sequences were obtained from peripheral blood. CDR3 loop: CASSYPTSKTQYF. The DNA sequence follows: TGTGCCAGCAGTTACCCGACTAGTAAGACCCAGTACTTC.